The source of this T cell receptor (beta chain) is a study of T cell repertoires in cytomegalovirus infection. Study-level information: Recently described HLA-C-restricted plus well-studied HLA-B-restricted CMV epitopes were used. CMV infection and matching HLA type were both indicated by public TCR beta signatures.

This CDR3 has 11 residues. In germline, CDR1 is SQVTM, CDR2 ANQGSEA. V was shortened by 7 bases and J by 5 bases, with 11 bases between the two germline ends. This clonotype showed up just a few times. Antigen specificity is unknown. TCRdb ran MiXCR on the reads and lists one entry per CDR3 protein. Of about 160,000 distinct CDR3 sequences listed, roughly 21% are singletons. Study outcomes and limitations: Cumulated frequencies of public TCR beta families served to identify carriers of CMV plus the relevant HLA.

The clonotype was recovered from a human donor in good health (CMV status not recorded). Some clones in this sample may be carry-over from other donors' samples. The source was CD8+ T cells from cultured PBMCs, collected from culture after CMV antigen stimulation. The chain links TRBV29-1 to TRBJ2-5, with D perhaps matching TRBD1 (5 bases). In DNA form, the CDR3 reads TGCAGCGCCTGGGGCCGGGAGACCCAGTACTTC. Residues: CSAWGRETQYF.